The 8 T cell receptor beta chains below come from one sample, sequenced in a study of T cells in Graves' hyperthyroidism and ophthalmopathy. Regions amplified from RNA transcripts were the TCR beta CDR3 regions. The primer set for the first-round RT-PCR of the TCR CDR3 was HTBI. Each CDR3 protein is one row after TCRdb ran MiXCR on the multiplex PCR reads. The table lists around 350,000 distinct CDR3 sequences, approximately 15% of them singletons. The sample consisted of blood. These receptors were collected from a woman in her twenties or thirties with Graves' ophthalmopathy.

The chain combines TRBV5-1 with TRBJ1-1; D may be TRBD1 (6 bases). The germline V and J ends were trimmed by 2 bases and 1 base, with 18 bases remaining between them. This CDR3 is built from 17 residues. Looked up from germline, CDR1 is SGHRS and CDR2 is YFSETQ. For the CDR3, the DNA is TGCGCCAGCAGCTTTTTTCCCGATGGGACATCGAACACTGAAGCTTTCTTT. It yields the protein CASSFFPDGTSNTEAFF.

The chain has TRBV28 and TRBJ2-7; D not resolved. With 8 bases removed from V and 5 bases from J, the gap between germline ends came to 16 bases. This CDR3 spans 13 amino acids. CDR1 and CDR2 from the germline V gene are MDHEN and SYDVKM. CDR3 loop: CASLDVGQDEQYF. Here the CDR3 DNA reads TGTGCCAGCCTTGATGTGGGCCAGGACGAGCAGTACTTC.

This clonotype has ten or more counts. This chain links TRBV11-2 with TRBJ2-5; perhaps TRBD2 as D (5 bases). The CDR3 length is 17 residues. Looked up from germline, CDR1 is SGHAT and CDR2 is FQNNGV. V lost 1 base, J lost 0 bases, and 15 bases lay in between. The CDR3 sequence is CASSLVLASWNQETQYF. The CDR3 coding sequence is TGTGCCAGCAGCTTAGTTCTGGCTAGCTGGAACCAAGAGACCCAGTACTTC.

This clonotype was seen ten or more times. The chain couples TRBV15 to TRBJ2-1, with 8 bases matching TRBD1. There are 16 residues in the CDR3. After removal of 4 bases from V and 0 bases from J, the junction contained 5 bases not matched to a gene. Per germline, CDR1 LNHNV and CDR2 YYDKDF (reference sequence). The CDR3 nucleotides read TGTGCCACCAGCACCCGGACAGGGAGCTCCTACAATGAGCAGTTCTTC. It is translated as CATSTRTGSSYNEQFF.

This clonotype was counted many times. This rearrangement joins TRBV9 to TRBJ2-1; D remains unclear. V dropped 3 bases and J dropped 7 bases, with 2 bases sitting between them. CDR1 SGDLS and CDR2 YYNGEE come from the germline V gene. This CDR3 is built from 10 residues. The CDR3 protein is CASSGNEQFF. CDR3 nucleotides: TGTGCCAGCAGCGGGAATGAGCAGTTCTTC.

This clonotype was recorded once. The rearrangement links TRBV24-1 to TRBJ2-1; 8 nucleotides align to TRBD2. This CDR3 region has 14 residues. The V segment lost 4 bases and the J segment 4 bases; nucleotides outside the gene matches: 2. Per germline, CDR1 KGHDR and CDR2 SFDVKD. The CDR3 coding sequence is TGTGCCACCAGTGACGGCGGGGGGTACAATGAGCAGTTCTTC. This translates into CATSDGGGYNEQFF.

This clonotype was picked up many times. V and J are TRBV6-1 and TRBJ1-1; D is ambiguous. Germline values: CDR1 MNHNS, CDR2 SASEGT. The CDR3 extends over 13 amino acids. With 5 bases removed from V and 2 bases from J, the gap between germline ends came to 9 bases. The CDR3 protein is CASSREGNTEAFF. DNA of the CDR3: TGTGCCAGCAGTAGGGAGGGAAACACTGAAGCTTTCTTT.

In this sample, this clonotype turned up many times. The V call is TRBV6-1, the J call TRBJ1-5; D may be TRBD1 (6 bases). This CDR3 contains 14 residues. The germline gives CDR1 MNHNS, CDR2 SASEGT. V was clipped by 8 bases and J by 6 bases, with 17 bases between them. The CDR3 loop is CASCSRGSSQPQHF. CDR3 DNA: TGTGCCAGCTGTAGCAGGGGTTCTAGTCAGCCCCAGCATTTT.